Listed below are T cell receptor beta chains from one sample, sequenced in a study of spatial heterogeneity in lung cancer. A single record per CDR3 protein comes from TCRdb applying MiXCR to the 5' RACE reads. The sample has roughly 10,000 distinct CDR3 sequences; roughly 24% are singletons. The source was PBMCs, collected at surgery. These receptors all come from a female donor with early-stage non-small cell lung cancer. CDR3s include the opening cysteine and the closing phenylalanine or tryptophan.

>TRBV7-2|TRBJ1-1
CASSLGAGNTEAFF
>TRBV28|TRBJ2-5
CATVTTPKETQYF
>TRBV10-2|TRBJ2-3
CASSVGDQVRTDTQYF
>TRBV4-3|TRBJ2-3
CASSPYLPGQGQDTQYF
>TRBV6-2/TRBV6-3|TRBJ2-1
CASSYSRVAGNEQFF
>TRBV10-2|TRBJ2-3
CASSPVGDTQYF
>TRBV6-2/TRBV6-3|TRBJ1-5
CASSPDRGLRNQPQHF
>TRBV28|TRBJ1-1
CASSSGQGDTEAFF
>TRBV6-4|TRBJ2-2
CASSARETGELFF
>TRBV5-1|TRBJ1-2
CASSLTWPTNGYTF
>TRBV5-4|TRBJ1-1
CASSSWGRWMNTEAFF